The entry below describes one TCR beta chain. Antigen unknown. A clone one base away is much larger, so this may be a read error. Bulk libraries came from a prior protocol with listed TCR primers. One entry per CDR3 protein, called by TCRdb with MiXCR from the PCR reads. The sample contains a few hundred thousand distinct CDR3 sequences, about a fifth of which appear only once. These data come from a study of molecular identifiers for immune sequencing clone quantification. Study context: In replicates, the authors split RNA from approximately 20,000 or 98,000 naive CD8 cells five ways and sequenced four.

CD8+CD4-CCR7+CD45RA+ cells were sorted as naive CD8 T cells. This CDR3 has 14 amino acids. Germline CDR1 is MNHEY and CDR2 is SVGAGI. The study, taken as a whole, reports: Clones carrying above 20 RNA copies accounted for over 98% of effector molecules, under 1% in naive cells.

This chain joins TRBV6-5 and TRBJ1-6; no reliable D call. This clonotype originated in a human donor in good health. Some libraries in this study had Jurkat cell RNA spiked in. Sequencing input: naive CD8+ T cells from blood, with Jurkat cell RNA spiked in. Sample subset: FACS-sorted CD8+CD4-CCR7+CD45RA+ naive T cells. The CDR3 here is CASKEEDYNSPFHF. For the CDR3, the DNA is TGTGCCAGCAAGGAGGAGGACTATAATTCACCCTTCCACTTT.